This TCR beta chain was documented in a study of post-analysis software for immune sequencing data. The study's findings and limits: Relative to controls, patients had 4 or 5 TRBV segments at higher frequency, with TRBV5-6, TRBV5-1 and TRBV20-1 among these.

This CDR3 contains 15 residues. Germline CDR1 reads MDHEN; CDR2 reads SYDVKM. V shed 6 bases and J 4 bases; nucleotides not matched to a gene: 9. Remarks on this clonotype: What it binds is unknown.

Libraries were made from TCR beta cDNA, and they carried unique molecular identifiers. TCRdb used MiXCR to reprocess the PCR reads, holding one entry per CDR3 protein. This repertoire shows fewer than 850,000 distinct CDR3 sequences, less than 35% found once; its top ten account for approximately 0.6%. This chain links TRBV28 with TRBJ1-1; 9 positions agree with TRBD1. This receptor was identified in a girl aged 10-17 years with multiple sclerosis. What was sequenced was blood. CDR3 DNA: TGTGCCAGCAGACGACAGGGGGGAATGGGCACTGAAGCTTTCTTT. Its translation is CASRRQGGMGTEAFF.